These T cell receptor beta chains were read from a single sample in a study of identical twins. MiXCR, applied by TCRdb to the 5' RACE reads, yields one record per CDR3 protein. Here the sample spans roughly 250,000 distinct CDR3 sequences, approximately 7.8% being singletons. This sample also appeared in a second study, on yellow fever vaccine responses in identical twins.

The sequenced material came from CD8+ T cells sorted from blood. Source of these receptors: a woman aged 18-35 years in good health. Each CDR3 is given with its conserved first and last residue. The D gene is left open where the match is weak. Part of the rows lack a size; the others show once, few, many or a class for expanded clones.

many,-,TRBV4-2,TRBJ1-5,TGTGCCAGCAGCCAGGAGTTCGGTAGCAATCAGCCCCAGCATTTT,CASSQEFGSNQPQHF
-,TRBD1,TRBV24-1,TRBJ1-2,TGTGCCACCAGTGACTCGGGACAGGTCTATGGCTACACCTTC,CATSDSGQVYGYTF
many,-,TRBV5-1,TRBJ1-2,TGCGCCAGCAGCTTGGAAGGGAGGGAAGGCTACACCTTC,CASSLEGREGYTF
many,-,TRBV12-3/TRBV12-4,TRBJ2-3,TGTGCCAGCCAATTTGACACAGATACGCAGTATTTT,CASQFDTDTQYF
few,-,TRBV7-7,TRBJ2-2,TGTGCCAGCAGCCCCTCATTCGGGGCAGGGGCCAGAGGGGAGCTGTTTTTT,CASSPSFGAGARGELFF
few,-,TRBV15,TRBJ1-2,TGTGCCACCAGCAGAGATGAGGGAACCTTCTATGGCTACACCTTC,CATSRDEGTFYGYTF
few,-,TRBV29-1,TRBJ2-2,TGCAGCGTTGAGTACGCGACAGGGAGGACCGGGGAGCTGTTTTTT,CSVEYATGRTGELFF
few,TRBD2,TRBV7-8,TRBJ2-2,TGTGCCAGCAGCTTAGATTGGCGGGAGTCGAACACCGGGGAGCTGTTTTTT,CASSLDWRESNTGELFF
many,-,TRBV9,TRBJ2-3,TGTGCCAGCAGCGTTTCAGCTAGCACAGATACGCAGTATTTT,CASSVSASTDTQYF
-,-,TRBV6-1,TRBJ2-1,TGTGCCAGCAGCGACGCGGGTGGGAGAAATGAGCAGTTCTTC,CASSDAGGRNEQFF
many,-,TRBV12-3/TRBV12-4,TRBJ2-1,TGTGCCAGCAGTCCCAGCCTTTCTTGGCAGTTCTTC,CASSPSLSWQFF
-,-,TRBV5-1,TRBJ2-1,TGCGCCAGCGCCTCTCTGAGGGGATGGGATGAGCAGTTCTTC,CASASLRGWDEQFF
-,-,TRBV9,TRBJ2-1,TGTGCCAGCAGCGTAGGTGGGGGGGCGGCTTCCTACAATGAGCAGTTCTTC,CASSVGGGAASYNEQFF
-,TRBD1,TRBV6-2/TRBV6-3,TRBJ2-5,TGTGCCAGCAGTTACTCCGGGACAGGGAGGGAGACCCAGTACTTC,CASSYSGTGRETQYF
few,-,TRBV28,TRBJ2-3,TGTGCCAGCACAACGCCTTTAGGGGCAGATACGCAGTATTTT,CASTTPLGADTQYF
-,-,TRBV6-5,TRBJ2-1,TGTGCCAGCAGTTACAGACAGTACAATGAGCAGTTCTTC,CASSYRQYNEQFF
few,-,TRBV6-2/TRBV6-3,TRBJ2-7,TGTGCCAGCAGTTACCGACTATTCTACGAGCAGTACTTC,CASSYRLFYEQYF
-,TRBD2,TRBV11-2,TRBJ2-3,TGTGCCAGCAGGGACGGGCAGGGAGGGGATACGCAGTATTTT,CASRDGQGGDTQYF
many,-,TRBV27,TRBJ2-7,TGTGCCAGCAGCCCCGGGGGTCACACATACGAGCAGTACTTC,CASSPGGHTYEQYF
few,-,TRBV20-1,TRBJ2-3,TGCAGTGCTAGCTTTGACCGACAGGGCACAGATACGCAGTATTTT,CSASFDRQGTDTQYF
many,TRBD2,TRBV28,TRBJ2-5,TGTGCCAGCAGTTTAATAGCGGGAGCCCAAGAGACCCAGTACTTC,CASSLIAGAQETQYF
-,-,TRBV9,TRBJ2-3,TGTGCCAGCAGCGCCCAGGGAAGTAAAGCAGATACGCAGTATTTT,CASSAQGSKADTQYF
few,TRBD1,TRBV6-2/TRBV6-3,TRBJ2-1,TGTGCCAGCAGTCGGGACAGGGGGCGCGATGAGCAGTTCTTC,CASSRDRGRDEQFF
-,TRBD2,TRBV5-1,TRBJ2-1,TGCGCCAGCAGCTTGTTTCTTCGGGGGGGCCTTGACAATGAGCAGTTCTTC,CASSLFLRGGLDNEQFF
few,-,TRBV24-1,TRBJ2-3,TGTGCCACCAGTGATTTCGAGGGGAGCGCAGATACGCAGTATTTT,CATSDFEGSADTQYF
-,TRBD2,TRBV6-1,TRBJ2-1,TGTGCCAGCAGTGGCCCCAGGCTAGCGGGGTACAATGAGCAGTTCTTC,CASSGPRLAGYNEQFF
few,-,TRBV28,TRBJ1-5,TGTGCCAGCAGCCCCGACAGTGGGTATCAGCCCCAGCATTTT,CASSPDSGYQPQHF
few,-,TRBV29-1,TRBJ1-2,TGCAGCGTGGTGAGGACAGACTATGGCTACACCTTC,CSVVRTDYGYTF
-,TRBD1,TRBV28,TRBJ1-2,TGTGCCAGCAGTTTTAGTTTGGACAGGGTAAATGGCTACACCTTC,CASSFSLDRVNGYTF
few,-,TRBV5-1,TRBJ2-5,TGCGCCAGCACACAGGGTTTTGGAGAGACCCAGTACTTC,CASTQGFGETQYF
few,TRBD2,TRBV7-9,TRBJ2-1,TGTGCCAGCTCAGGGACTAGCGGGGGCTCCTACAATGAGCAGTTCTTC,CASSGTSGGSYNEQFF
-,-,TRBV18,TRBJ2-1,TGTGCCAGCTCACCAGGAGCGGACTCCCTCTACAATGAGCAGTTCTTC,CASSPGADSLYNEQFF
-,-,TRBV9,TRBJ2-5,TGTGCCAGCAGCGTTTCGTGGGAAGAGACCCAGTACTTC,CASSVSWEETQYF
-,-,TRBV7-6,TRBJ2-7,TGTGCCAGCAGCTTATCCAGGGGAGAAGTCCCCTACGAGCAGTACTTC,CASSLSRGEVPYEQYF
-,-,TRBV27,TRBJ2-1,TGTGCCAGCAGTTTGCACAGGGTCCGCGAGCAGTTCTTC,CASSLHRVREQFF
few,-,TRBV25-1,TRBJ2-3,TGTGCCAGCAGTGAACAGGGGAGAGCCACAGATACGCAGTATTTT,CASSEQGRATDTQYF
many,TRBD1,TRBV29-1,TRBJ2-1,TGCAGCGTTGAAGCTCGGACAGGAATGCGAAATGAGCAGTTCTTC,CSVEARTGMRNEQFF
-,-,TRBV20-1,TRBJ1-5,TGCAGTGCTAGTCCCGGGGGGCGCAGTCAGCCCCAGCATTTT,CSASPGGRSQPQHF
-,TRBD1,TRBV9,TRBJ1-1,TGTGCCAGCAGCGCCGGGGACAGCAGTGAAGCTTTCTTT,CASSAGDSSEAFF
many,-,TRBV7-9,TRBJ2-3,TGTGCCAGCAGCTCCGAAAATACAGATACGCAGTATTTT,CASSSENTDTQYF
many,-,TRBV29-1,TRBJ2-7,TGCAGCGCCCGGTTCACAAACTCCTACGAGCAGTACTTC,CSARFTNSYEQYF
few,-,TRBV27,TRBJ2-2,TGTGCCAGCAGTTTGGGACGCACCGGGGAGCTGTTTTTT,CASSLGRTGELFF
many,-,TRBV29-1,TRBJ1-1,TGCAGCGTAGAATCGGTTGCTGAAGCTTTCTTT,CSVESVAEAFF
-,TRBD1,TRBV6-1,TRBJ1-6,TGTGCCAGCAGTCCGGGGACAGGGGGCTTTTCACCCCTCCACTTT,CASSPGTGGFSPLHF